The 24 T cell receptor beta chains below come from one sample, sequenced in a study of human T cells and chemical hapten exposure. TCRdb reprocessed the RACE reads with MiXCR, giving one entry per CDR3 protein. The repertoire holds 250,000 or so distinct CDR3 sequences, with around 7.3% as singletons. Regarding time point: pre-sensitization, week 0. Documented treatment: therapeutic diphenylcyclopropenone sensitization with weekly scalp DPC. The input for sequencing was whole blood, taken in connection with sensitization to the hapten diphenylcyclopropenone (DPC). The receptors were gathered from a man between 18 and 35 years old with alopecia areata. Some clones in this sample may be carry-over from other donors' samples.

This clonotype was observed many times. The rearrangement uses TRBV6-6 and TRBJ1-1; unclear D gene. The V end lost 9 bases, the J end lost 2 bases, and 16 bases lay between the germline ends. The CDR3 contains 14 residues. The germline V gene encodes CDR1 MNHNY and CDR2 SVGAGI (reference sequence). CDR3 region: CASQRPGVNTEAFF. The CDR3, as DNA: TGTGCCAGTCAGAGACCCGGGGTTAACACTGAAGCTTTCTTT.

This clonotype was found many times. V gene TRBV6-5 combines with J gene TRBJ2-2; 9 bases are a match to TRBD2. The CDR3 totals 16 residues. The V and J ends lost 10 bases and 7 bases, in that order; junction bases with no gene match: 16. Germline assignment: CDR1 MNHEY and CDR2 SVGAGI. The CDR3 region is CATGRWLAGYGGELFF. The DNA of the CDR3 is TGTGCCACCGGCAGGTGGCTAGCGGGGTATGGCGGGGAGCTGTTTTTT.

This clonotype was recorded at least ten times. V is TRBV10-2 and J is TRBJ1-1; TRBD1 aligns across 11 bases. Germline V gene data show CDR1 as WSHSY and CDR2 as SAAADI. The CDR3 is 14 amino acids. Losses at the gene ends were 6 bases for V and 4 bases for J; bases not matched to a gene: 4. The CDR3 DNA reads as TGCGCCAGCAGATCCGGGACAGGGGGCACTGAAGCTTTCTTT. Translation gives CASRSGTGGTEAFF.

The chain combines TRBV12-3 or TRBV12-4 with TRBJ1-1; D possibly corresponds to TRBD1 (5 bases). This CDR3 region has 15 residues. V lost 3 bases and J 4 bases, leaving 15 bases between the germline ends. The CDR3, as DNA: TGTGCCAGCAGTTTTTTCGGGGGGTTGAGCACTGAAGCTTTCTTT. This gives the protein CASSFFGGLSTEAFF.

The CDR3 bases are TGTGCCAGTAGGGACCCTACTAACTATGGCTACACCTTC. This codes for CASRDPTNYGYTF. The J gene is TRBJ1-2, the V gene TRBV19, with no clear D. V was pared by 6 bases and J by 0 bases, with 8 bases between. This CDR3 region has 13 residues. CDR1 LNHDA and CDR2 SQIVND come from the germline V gene (reference sequence).

The CDR3 spells CSVVGTGAYEQYF. CDR3 DNA sequence: TGCAGCGTTGTCGGGACAGGGGCCTACGAGCAGTACTTC. The rearrangement links TRBV29-1 to TRBJ2-7, with TRBD1 identical over 10 bases. The V and J ends lost 4 bases and 2 bases, in that order; junction bases with no gene match: 2. Per germline, CDR1 SQVTM and CDR2 ANQGSEA. This CDR3 has 13 residues.

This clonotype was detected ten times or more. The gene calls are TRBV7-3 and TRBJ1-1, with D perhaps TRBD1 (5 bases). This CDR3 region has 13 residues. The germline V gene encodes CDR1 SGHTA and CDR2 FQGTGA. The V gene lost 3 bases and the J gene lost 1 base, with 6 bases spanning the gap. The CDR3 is CASSFQGNTEAFF. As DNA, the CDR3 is TGTGCCAGCAGCTTTCAGGGGAACACTGAAGCTTTCTTT. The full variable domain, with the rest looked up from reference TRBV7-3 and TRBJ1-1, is GAGVSQTPSNKVTEKGKYVELRCDPISGHTALYWYRQSLGQGPEFLIYFQGTGAADDSGLPNDRFFAVRPEGSVSTLKIQRTERGDSAVYLCASSFQGNTEAFFGQGTRLTVV.

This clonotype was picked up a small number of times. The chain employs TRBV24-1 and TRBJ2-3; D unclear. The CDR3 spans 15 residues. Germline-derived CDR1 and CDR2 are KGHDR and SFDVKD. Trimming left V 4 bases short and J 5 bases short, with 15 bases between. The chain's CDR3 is CATSDRRTVGDTQYF. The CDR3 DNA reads TGTGCCACCAGTGACAGAAGGACGGTCGGAGATACGCAGTATTTT.

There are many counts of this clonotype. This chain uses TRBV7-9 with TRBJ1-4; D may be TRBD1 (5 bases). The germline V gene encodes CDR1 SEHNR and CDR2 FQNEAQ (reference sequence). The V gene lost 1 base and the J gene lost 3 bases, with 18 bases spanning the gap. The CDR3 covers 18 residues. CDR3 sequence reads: CASSLVAGMSAANEKLFF. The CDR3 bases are TGTGCCAGCAGCTTAGTGGCAGGGATGTCCGCGGCTAATGAAAAACTGTTTTTT. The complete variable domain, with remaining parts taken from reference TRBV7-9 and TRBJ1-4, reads DTGVSQNPRHKITKRGQNVTFRCDPISEHNRLYWYRQTLGQGPEFLTYFQNEAQLEKSRLLSDRFSAERPKGSFSTLEIQRTEQGDSAMYLCASSLVAGMSAANEKLFFGSGTQLSVL.

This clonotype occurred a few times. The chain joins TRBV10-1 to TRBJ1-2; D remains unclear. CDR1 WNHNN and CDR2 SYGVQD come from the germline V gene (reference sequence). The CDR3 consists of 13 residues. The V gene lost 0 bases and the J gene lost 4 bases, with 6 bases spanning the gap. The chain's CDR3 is CASSESGRYGYTF. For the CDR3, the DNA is TGCGCCAGCAGTGAGTCGGGCCGCTATGGCTACACCTTC.

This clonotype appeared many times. In DNA form, the CDR3 reads TGTGCCAGCAGTAGAAACAATTACAATGAGCAGTTCTTC. It specifies CASSRNNYNEQFF. This chain links TRBV2 with TRBJ2-1; D gene uncertain. The CDR3 runs 13 residues. Trimming cost V 5 bases and J 4 bases, with 9 bases left between them. Germline values: CDR1 SNHLY, CDR2 FYNNEI. The variable domain in full, with the rest retrieved from reference TRBV2 and TRBJ2-1, is EPEVTQTPSHQVTQMGQEVILRCVPISNHLYFYWYRQILGQKVEFLVSFYNNEISEKSEIFDDQFSVERPDGSNFTLKIRSTKLEDSAMYFCASSRNNYNEQFFGPGTRLTVL.

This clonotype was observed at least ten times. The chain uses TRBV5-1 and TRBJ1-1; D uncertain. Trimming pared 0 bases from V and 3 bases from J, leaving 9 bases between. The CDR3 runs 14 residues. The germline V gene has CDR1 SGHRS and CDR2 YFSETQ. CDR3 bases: TGCGCCAGCAGCTTGGCGGGCGGATACACTGAAGCTTTCTTT. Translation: CASSLAGGYTEAFF.

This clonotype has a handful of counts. Here the CDR3 DNA reads TGTGCCAGCAGCCAGAGCCCCTACGAGCAGTACTTC. Translation: CASSQSPYEQYF. This rearrangement joins TRBV3-1 to TRBJ2-7; D is undetermined. The V and J ends lost 3 bases and 2 bases respectively, with 5 bases between them. Per the germline V gene, CDR1 is LGHDT and CDR2 is YNNKEL (reference sequence). The CDR3 length is 12 residues.

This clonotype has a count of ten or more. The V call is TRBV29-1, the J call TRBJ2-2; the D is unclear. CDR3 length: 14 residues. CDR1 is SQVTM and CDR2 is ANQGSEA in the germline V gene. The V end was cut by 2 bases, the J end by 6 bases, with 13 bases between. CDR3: CSVENSERPGELFF. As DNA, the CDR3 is TGCAGCGTTGAAAATTCGGAACGGCCCGGGGAGCTGTTTTTT.

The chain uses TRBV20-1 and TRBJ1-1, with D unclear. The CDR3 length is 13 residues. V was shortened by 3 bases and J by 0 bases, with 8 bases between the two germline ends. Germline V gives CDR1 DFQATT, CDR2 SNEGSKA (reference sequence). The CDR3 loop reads CSASGLLNTEAFF. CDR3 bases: TGCAGTGCTAGCGGACTCCTGAACACTGAAGCTTTCTTT.

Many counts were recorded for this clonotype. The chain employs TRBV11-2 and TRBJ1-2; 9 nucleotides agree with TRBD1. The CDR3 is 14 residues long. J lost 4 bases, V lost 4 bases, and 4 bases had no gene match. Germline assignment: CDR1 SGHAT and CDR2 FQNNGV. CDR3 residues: CASSSGQGIYGYTF. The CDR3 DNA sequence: TGTGCCAGCAGCTCTGGACAGGGGATCTATGGCTACACCTTC.

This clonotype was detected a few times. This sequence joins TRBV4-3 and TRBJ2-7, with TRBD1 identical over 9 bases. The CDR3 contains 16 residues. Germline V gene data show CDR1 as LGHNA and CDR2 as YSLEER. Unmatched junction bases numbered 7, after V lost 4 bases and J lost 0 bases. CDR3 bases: TGCGCCAGCAGCCTCTTAGACAGGGGGAGCTCCTACGAGCAGTACGTC. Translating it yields CASSLLDRGSSYEQYV.

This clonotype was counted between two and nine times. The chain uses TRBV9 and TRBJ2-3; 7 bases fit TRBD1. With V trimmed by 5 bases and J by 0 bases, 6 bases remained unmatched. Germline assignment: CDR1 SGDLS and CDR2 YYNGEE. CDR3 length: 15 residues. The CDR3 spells CASSEQGLSTDTQYF. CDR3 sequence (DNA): TGTGCCAGCAGTGAACAGGGGCTAAGCACAGATACGCAGTATTTT. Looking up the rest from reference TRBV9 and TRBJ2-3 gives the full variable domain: DSGVTQTPKHLITATGQRVTLRCSPRSGDLSVYWYQQSLDQGLQFLIQYYNGEERAKGNILERFSAQQFPDLHSELNLSSLELGDSALYFCASSEQGLSTDTQYFGPGTRLTVL.

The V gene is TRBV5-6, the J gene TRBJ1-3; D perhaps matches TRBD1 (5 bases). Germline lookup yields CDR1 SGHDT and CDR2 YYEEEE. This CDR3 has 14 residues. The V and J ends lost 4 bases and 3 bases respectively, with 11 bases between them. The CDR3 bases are TGTGCCAGCAGCACCGGGACTCTTGGAAACACCATATATTTT. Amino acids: CASSTGTLGNTIYF.

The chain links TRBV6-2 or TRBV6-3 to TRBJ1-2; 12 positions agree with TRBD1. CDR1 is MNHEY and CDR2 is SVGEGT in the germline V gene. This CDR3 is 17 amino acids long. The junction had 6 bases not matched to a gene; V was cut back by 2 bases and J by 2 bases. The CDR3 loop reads CASSYRDRGRDNYGYTF. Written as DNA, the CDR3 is TGTGCCAGCAGTTACCGGGACAGGGGGCGCGACAACTATGGCTACACCTTC.

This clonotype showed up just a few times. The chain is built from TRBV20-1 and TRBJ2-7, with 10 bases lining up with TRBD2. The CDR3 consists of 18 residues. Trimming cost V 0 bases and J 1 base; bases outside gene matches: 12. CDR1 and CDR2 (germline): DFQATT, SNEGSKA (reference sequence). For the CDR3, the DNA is TGCAGTGCTAGAGATCCCAGAGCGGGGGGGTTTTATTCCTACGAGCAGTACTTC. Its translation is CSARDPRAGGFYSYEQYF.

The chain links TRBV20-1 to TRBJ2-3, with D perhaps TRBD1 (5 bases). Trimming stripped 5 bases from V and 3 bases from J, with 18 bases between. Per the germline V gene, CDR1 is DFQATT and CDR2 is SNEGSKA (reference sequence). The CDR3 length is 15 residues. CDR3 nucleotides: TGCAGTGCTTTTGGCCCGCAAGGGGAAACAGATACGCAGTATTTT. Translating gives CSAFGPQGETDTQYF.

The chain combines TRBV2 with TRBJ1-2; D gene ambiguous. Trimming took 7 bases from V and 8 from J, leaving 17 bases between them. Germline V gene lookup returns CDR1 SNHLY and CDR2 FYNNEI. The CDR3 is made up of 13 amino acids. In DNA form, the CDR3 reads TGTGCCAGCATCCGGGCCCTGGCTAGGGGCTACACCTTC. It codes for CASIRALARGYTF.

In nucleotides, the CDR3 is TGCAGTGCTACCCCGACTCCGAACTCCTACGAGCAGTACTTC. Encoded protein: CSATPTPNSYEQYF. This chain connects TRBV20-1 to TRBJ2-7; D is undetermined. Deletions cut 4 bases from V and 0 bases from J, with 13 bases between. The CDR3 has 14 residues. Germline CDR1 is DFQATT and CDR2 is SNEGSKA (reference sequence).